This TCR beta chain was found in a study of OX40 agonist ivuxolimab in advanced cancers. Study-wide findings and caveats: Dosing at 0.1 to 3.0 mg/kg was accompanied by clonal expansion of CD4+ and CD8+ blood T cells by week 6.

For this clone: Its target is not known.

The table came from immunoSEQ multiplex PCR; TCRdb's copy has only in-frame clones and leaves some out. The data hold tens of thousands of clones, with 88% observed a single time. In germline, CDR1 is SGHTA, CDR2 FQGTGA. V was clipped by 5 bases and J by 3 bases; unmatched bases: 4. The CDR3 is 14 amino acids. This receptor was taken from an adult with an advanced solid tumor such as melanoma, head and neck, liver or kidney cancer. V is TRBV7-3 and J is TRBJ1-1; TRBD1 agrees at 9 bases. Sequencing was performed on CD4+ or CD8+ T cells sorted from blood, taken in a trial of the OX40 agonist ivuxolimab. The DNA of the CDR3 is TGTGCCAGCAGCAGTGGACAGGGGCACACTGAAGCTTTCTTT. Translation: CASSSGQGHTEAFF.